The 28 T cell receptor beta chains below were found in one sample sequenced in a study of control samples from healthy donors and cancer patients. Repertoires were generated with immunoSEQ multiplex PCR, while TCRdb's copy carries only in-frame clones and drops some. The sample holds about 52,000 clones, 85% to 95% seen once. The sequenced sample consisted of blood. These receptors came from a man aged 25 to 40 in good health.

The chain carries TRBV10-3 and TRBJ1-5, with D hard to call. Germline CDR1 and CDR2: ENHRY and SYGVKD. This CDR3 is 14 amino acids long. V lost 2 bases, J lost 3 bases, and 8 bases lay in between. CDR3 sequence: CAISEIGNNQPQHF. The CDR3 region has the DNA TGTGCCATCAGTGAGATCGGAAACAATCAGCCCCAGCATTTT.

The count of this clone is one. V gene TRBV7-6 combines with J gene TRBJ2-5, with D tentatively TRBD1 or TRBD2 (5 bases each). The V and J ends lost 1 base and 4 bases respectively, with 16 bases between them. Germline V gives CDR1 SGHVS, CDR2 FNYEAQ. The CDR3 sequence is 16 residues long. The CDR3 protein is CASSLDWGSRTETQYF. The CDR3 nucleotides are TGTGCCAGCAGCTTAGACTGGGGGAGTCGGACAGAGACCCAGTACTTC.

This clone has a single count. The V and J genes are TRBV3-1 (or the pseudogene TRBV3-2) and TRBJ1-2; a possible D gene is TRBD1 (5 bases). The ends were cut back, 0 bases at V and 6 bases at J, with 17 bases in the middle. This CDR3 has 16 amino acids. Per the germline V gene, CDR1 is LGHDT and CDR2 is YNNKEL (reference sequence). This chain's CDR3 is CASSQESFGGSDGYTF. The CDR3 nucleotides read TGTGCCAGCAGCCAAGAGTCTTTTGGGGGGTCGGATGGCTACACCTTC.

This clone was seen just once. This chain joins TRBV7-9 and TRBJ2-3; 15 bases align to TRBD2. In germline, CDR1 is SEHNR, CDR2 FQNEAQ (reference sequence). The CDR3 runs 19 residues. V lost 7 bases, J lost 1 base, and 12 bases stayed unmatched. The DNA of the CDR3 is TGTGCCAGCACCAAAAGGGGACTAGCGGGAGGCTTAGGCACAGATACGCAGTATTTT. Its translation is CASTKRGLAGGLGTDTQYF. The whole variable domain, remainder taken from reference TRBV7-9 and TRBJ2-3, is DTGVSQNPRHKITKRGQNVTFRCDPISEHNRLYWYRQTLGQGPEFLTYFQNEAQLEKSRLLSDRFSAERPKGSFSTLEIQRTEQGDSAMYLCASTKRGLAGGLGTDTQYFGPGTRLTVL.

V usage is TRBV28 and J usage is TRBJ2-7; D unresolved. Deletions cut 3 bases from V and 2 bases from J, with 8 bases between. CDR1 is MDHEN and CDR2 is SYDVKM in the germline V gene. The CDR3 has 13 residues. Here the CDR3 reads CASSFGIPYEQYF. The CDR3 DNA reads as TGTGCCAGCAGTTTTGGGATCCCCTACGAGCAGTACTTC.

The chain joins TRBV6-5 to TRBJ2-2; D remains ambiguous. V was clipped by 0 bases and J by 5 bases, with 10 bases between them. In germline, CDR1 is MNHEY, CDR2 SVGAGI. The CDR3 spans 15 residues. The CDR3 loop is CASSYSLDSTGELFF. The CDR3 region has the DNA TGTGCCAGCAGTTACTCTTTAGACTCAACCGGGGAGCTGTTTTTT.

CDR3 in DNA: TGTGCCAGCAGCTTTCTAGCGGGCCGTGGGGGGGAGCAGTTCTTC. Protein product: CASSFLAGRGGEQFF. The chain is built from TRBV7-2 and TRBJ2-1; TRBD2 matches at 8 bases. The CDR3 has 15 residues. Germline trimming cut 3 bases from V and 10 bases from J; bases unmatched to any gene: 11. CDR1 is SGHTA and CDR2 is FQGNSA in the germline V gene.

This clone was picked up one time. The chain carries TRBV14 and TRBJ2-1, with 11 bases that match TRBD2. Looked up from germline, CDR1 is SGHDN and CDR2 is FVKESK. V was pared by 6 bases and J by 9 bases, with 13 bases of the junction left unmatched. This CDR3 contains 16 residues. The CDR3 region has the DNA TGTGCCAGCAGGCACCTTAGACTAGCGGGGAGGGGTGAGCAGTTCTTC. Its translation is CASRHLRLAGRGEQFF.

The V and J genes are TRBV7-9 and TRBJ2-5; a weak D match, TRBD2 (6 bases). The germline V gene encodes CDR1 SEHNR and CDR2 FQNEAQ (reference sequence). There are 15 residues in the CDR3. V lost 1 base to trimming and J lost 0 bases, with 9 bases between them. This CDR3 reads CASSLGWDYQETQYF. The CDR3 region has the DNA TGTGCCAGCAGCTTAGGGTGGGACTACCAAGAGACCCAGTACTTC. The full variable domain, in which reference TRBV7-9 and TRBJ2-5 provide the parts outside the CDR3, is DTGVSQNPRHKITKRGQNVTFRCDPISEHNRLYWYRQTLGQGPEFLTYFQNEAQLEKSRLLSDRFSAERPKGSFSTLEIQRTEQGDSAMYLCASSLGWDYQETQYFGPGTRLLVL.

The chain joins TRBV6-4 to TRBJ2-2, with D tentatively TRBD2 (6 bases). CDR1 MRHNA and CDR2 SNTAGT come from the germline V gene. Trimming took off 8 bases at V and 2 bases at J, with 9 bases between the two ends. CDR3 length: 13 residues. CDR3 region: CASGTSNTGELFF. In DNA form, the CDR3 reads TGTGCCAGCGGAACTAGCAACACCGGGGAGCTGTTTTTT.

The CDR3 reads CASSPDPLNTEAFF. The CDR3 coding sequence is TGTGCCAGCAGCCCAGACCCCTTGAACACTGAAGCTTTCTTT. The gene calls are TRBV9 and TRBJ1-1; D is ambiguous. Looked up from germline, CDR1 is SGDLS and CDR2 is YYNGEE. Deletions cut 4 bases from V and 0 bases from J, with 10 bases between. The CDR3 extends over 14 amino acids.

This rearrangement joins TRBV4-1 to TRBJ2-1, with 12 positions matching TRBD1. CDR1 is MGHRA and CDR2 is YSYEKL in the germline V gene. V lost 6 bases and J lost 6; bases outside the gene matches: 9. CDR3 length: 16 residues. This chain's CDR3 is CASRPPGQGASNEQFF. DNA for the CDR3: TGCGCCAGCAGGCCTCCGGGACAGGGGGCGTCCAATGAGCAGTTCTTC.

The chain is built from TRBV9 and TRBJ2-3, with unresolved D. V was shortened by 4 bases and J by 1 base, with 13 bases between the two germline ends. Germline loops: CDR1 SGDLS, CDR2 YYNGEE. This CDR3 is built from 15 residues. The CDR3 nucleotides are TGTGCCAGCAGCCCCCAAAGCGAGGGCACAGATACGCAGTATTTT. This sequence encodes CASSPQSEGTDTQYF.

The chain carries TRBV2 and TRBJ2-7; the match to TRBD2 covers 13 bases. The ends lost 4 bases at V and 1 base at J; junction bases unmatched: 4. The CDR3 has 16 residues. Germline CDR1 and CDR2: SNHLY and FYNNEI. CDR3 DNA: TGTGCCAGCAGTGGGGGGACTAGCGGGACGTCCTACGAGCAGTACTTC. It encodes CASSGGTSGTSYEQYF.

The chain uses TRBV6-5 and TRBJ2-3, with D tentatively TRBD1 or TRBD2 (6 bases each). Germline V gene data show CDR1 as MNHEY and CDR2 as SVGAGI. V was clipped by 6 bases and J by 6 bases, with 13 bases between them. This CDR3 region has 13 residues. The CDR3 nucleotides read TGTGCCAGCAGGTGGGGGGCCATTGATACGCAGTATTTT. Its translation: CASRWGAIDTQYF.

As to this clone: The DNA is omitted, as the CDR3 cannot be located on it reliably, and the CDR3 follows TCRdb's listing. The V gene is TRBV1, the J gene TRBJ1-3. TRBV1 is tagged as a pseudogene. Termini included, the CDR3 measures 13 amino acids. The CDR3 here is CTKLWGSGNTIYF.

The rearrangement uses TRBV5-8 and TRBJ2-6, with 7 nucleotides matching TRBD1. CDR1 and CDR2 from the germline V gene are SGHTS and YDEGEE. The CDR3 extends over 15 amino acids. With 4 bases clipped from V and 4 bases from J, the junction kept 5 bases outside the gene matches. CDR3 region: CASSVTGAGANVLTF. Here the CDR3 DNA reads TGTGCCAGCAGCGTCACAGGGGCCGGGGCCAACGTCCTGACTTTC.

The chain recombines TRBV30 with TRBJ1-1; 9 bases match TRBD1. This CDR3 contains 14 residues. Germline lookup yields CDR1 GTSNPN and CDR2 SVGIG (reference sequence). V gave up 4 bases and J gave up 5 bases; unmatched junction bases: 8. CDR3 amino acids: CAWTEQGARTEAFF. Here the CDR3 DNA reads TGTGCCTGGACTGAACAGGGGGCGAGGACTGAAGCTTTCTTT.

The chain couples TRBV7-2 to TRBJ2-6; D may be TRBD1 (5 bases). The CDR3 sequence is 13 residues long. Deletions cut 1 base from V and 11 bases from J, with 9 bases between. CDR1 and CDR2 from the germline V gene are SGHTA and FQGNSA. The CDR3 region has the DNA TGTGCCAGCAGCTTAGACAGGAAGGACGTCCTGACTTTC. Translating gives CASSLDRKDVLTF.

This clone was counted between two and nine times. This chain joins TRBV7-9 and TRBJ2-7, with 7 bases lining up with TRBD2. The CDR3 length is 13 residues. V was pared by 4 bases and J by 7 bases, with 7 bases of the junction left unmatched. CDR1 is SEHNR, CDR2 FQNEAQ, per germline (reference sequence). The CDR3 DNA follows: TGTGCCAGCAGCTCTGGGACTACCGAAGAGCAGTACTTC. It translates to CASSSGTTEEQYF.

The chain combines TRBV5-1 with TRBJ2-2; 9 bases map to TRBD1. Per germline, CDR1 SGHRS and CDR2 YFSETQ. The junction had 9 bases not matched to a gene; V was cut back by 4 bases and J by 5 bases. This CDR3 contains 16 residues. CDR3 nucleotide sequence: TGCGCCAGCAGCGCCCCGGGACAGGGATTTACCGGGGAGCTGTTTTTT. This codes for CASSAPGQGFTGELFF.

V gene TRBV5-1 combines with J gene TRBJ1-1; possible D gene TRBD1, 5 bases. V lost 0 bases to trimming and J lost 5 bases, with 14 bases between them. In germline, CDR1 is SGHRS, CDR2 YFSETQ. The CDR3 runs 15 residues. The CDR3 sequence is CASSLAPGSRTEAFF. The CDR3 bases are TGCGCCAGCAGCTTGGCTCCAGGGTCGAGGACTGAAGCTTTCTTT.

The chain uses TRBV7-6 and TRBJ2-1, with TRBD2 identical over 8 bases. V was pared by 0 bases and J by 8 bases, with 3 bases of the junction left unmatched. CDR1 and CDR2 (germline): SGHVS, FNYEAQ. This CDR3 spans 14 amino acids. For the CDR3, the DNA is TGTGCCAGCAGCTTAGCAGCGGGAGCCTATGAGCAGTTCTTC. Protein: CASSLAAGAYEQFF.

The table lists this clone with a count of one. The V and J genes are TRBV27 and TRBJ2-7; 7 positions agree with TRBD2. V gave up 5 bases and J gave up 1 base; unmatched junction bases: 8. CDR1 and CDR2 from the germline V gene are MNHEY and SMNVEV (reference sequence). The CDR3 sequence is 15 residues long. The CDR3 DNA follows: TGTGCCAGCAGTAACGGACTAGGAGGTTCCTACGAGCAGTACTTC. Translation: CASSNGLGGSYEQYF.

The CDR3 bases are TGTGCCAGCAGTTTAGGAAAGGGACAGGGGGCTCAAGATACGCAGTATTTT. Encoded protein: CASSLGKGQGAQDTQYF. The V and J genes are TRBV27 and TRBJ2-3; 12 nucleotides match TRBD1. With 2 bases clipped from V and 5 bases from J, the junction kept 8 bases outside the gene matches. The CDR3 is 17 residues long. The germline V gene has CDR1 MNHEY and CDR2 SMNVEV (reference sequence).

This chain uses TRBV27 with TRBJ2-3; 7 bases are a match to TRBD2. Germline V lookup: CDR1 MNHEY, CDR2 SMNVEV (reference sequence). There are 14 residues in the CDR3. V gave up 2 bases and J gave up 2 bases; unmatched junction bases: 1. CDR3 loop: CASSLAGVTDTQYF. CDR3 in DNA: TGTGCCAGCAGTTTAGCGGGAGTCACAGATACGCAGTATTTT.

The rearrangement links TRBV19 to TRBJ2-7; 13 positions match TRBD2. The CDR3 sequence is 15 residues long. Germline values: CDR1 LNHDA, CDR2 SQIVND (reference sequence). V gave up 4 bases and J gave up 4 bases; unmatched junction bases: 4. The CDR3 loop is CASSKGLAGLYEQYF. The DNA of the CDR3 is TGTGCCAGTAGTAAGGGACTAGCGGGGCTTTACGAGCAGTACTTC.

V gene TRBV29-1 combines with J gene TRBJ2-3; TRBD2 might be the D (5 bases). Trimming removed 6 bases at V and 2 bases at J, with 15 bases between. This CDR3 has 14 residues. CDR1 is SQVTM and CDR2 is ANQGSEA in the germline V gene. Written as DNA, the CDR3 is TGCAGCGTAGTCCCAGAGGGCCTCACAGATACGCAGTATTTT. As protein: CSVVPEGLTDTQYF.